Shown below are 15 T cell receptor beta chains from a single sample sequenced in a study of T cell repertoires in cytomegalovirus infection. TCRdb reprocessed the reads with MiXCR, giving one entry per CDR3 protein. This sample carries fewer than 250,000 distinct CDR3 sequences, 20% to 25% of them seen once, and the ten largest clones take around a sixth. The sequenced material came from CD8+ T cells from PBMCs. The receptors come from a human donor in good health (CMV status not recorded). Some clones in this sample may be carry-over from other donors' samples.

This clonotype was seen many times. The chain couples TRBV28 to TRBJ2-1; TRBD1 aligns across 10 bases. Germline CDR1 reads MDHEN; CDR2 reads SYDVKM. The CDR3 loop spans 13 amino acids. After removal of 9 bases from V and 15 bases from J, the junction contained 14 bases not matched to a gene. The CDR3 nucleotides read TGTGCCAGTAGCCCCGCCGGACAGGGGGTTCCGTTCTTC. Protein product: CASSPAGQGVPFF.

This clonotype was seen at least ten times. The CDR3 DNA reads as TGTGCCAGCAGTCCTGGACAGGGACTATACAATGAGCAGTTCTTC. This sequence encodes CASSPGQGLYNEQFF. J is TRBJ2-1 and V is TRBV6-2 or TRBV6-3; tentatively, D is TRBD1 (8 bases). Looked up from germline, CDR1 is MNHEY and CDR2 is SVGEGT. This CDR3 comprises 15 residues. Trimming shortened V by 5 bases and J by 4 bases, and 15 bases separated the two germline ends.

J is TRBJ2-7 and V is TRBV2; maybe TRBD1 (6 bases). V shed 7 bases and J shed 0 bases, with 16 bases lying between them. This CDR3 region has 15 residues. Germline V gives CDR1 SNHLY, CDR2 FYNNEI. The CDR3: CASNARTVSSYEQYF. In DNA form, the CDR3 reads TGTGCCAGCAACGCTCGGACAGTCAGCTCCTACGAGCAGTACTTC.

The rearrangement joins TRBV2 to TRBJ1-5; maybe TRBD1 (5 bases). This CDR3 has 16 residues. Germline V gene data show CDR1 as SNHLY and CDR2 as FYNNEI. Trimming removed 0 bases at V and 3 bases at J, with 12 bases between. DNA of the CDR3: TGTGCCAGCAGTGAAGCGCTGGCAGGGCCCAATCAGCCCCAGCATTTT. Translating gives CASSEALAGPNQPQHF.

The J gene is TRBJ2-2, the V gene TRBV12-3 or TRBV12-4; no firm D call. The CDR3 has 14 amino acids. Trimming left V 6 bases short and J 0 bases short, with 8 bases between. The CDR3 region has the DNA TGTGCCAGCAGCAAGGACCCGAACACCGGGGAGCTGTTTTTT. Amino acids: CASSKDPNTGELFF.

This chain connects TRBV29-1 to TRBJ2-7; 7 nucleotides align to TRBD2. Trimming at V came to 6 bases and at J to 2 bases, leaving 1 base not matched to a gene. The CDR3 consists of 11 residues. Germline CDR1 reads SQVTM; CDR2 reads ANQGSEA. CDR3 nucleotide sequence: TGCAGCGTCGGGACTACCTACGAGCAGTACTTC. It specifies CSVGTTYEQYF.

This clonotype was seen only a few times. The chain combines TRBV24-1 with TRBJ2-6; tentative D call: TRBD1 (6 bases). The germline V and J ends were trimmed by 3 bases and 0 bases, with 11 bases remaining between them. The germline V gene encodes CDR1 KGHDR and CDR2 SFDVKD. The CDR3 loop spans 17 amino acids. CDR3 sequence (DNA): TGTGCCACCAGTGATCCTTCGGACAGCTCTGGGGCCAACGTCCTGACTTTC. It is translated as CATSDPSDSSGANVLTF.

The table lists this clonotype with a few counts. Written as DNA, the CDR3 is TGTGCCAGCAGTCCCTTCCCTCCTTCAGCGGGGGTACCCTACAATGAGCAGTTCTTC. Translating it yields CASSPFPPSAGVPYNEQFF. The gene calls are TRBV6-1 and TRBJ2-1; 8 bases agree with TRBD2. The CDR3 runs 19 residues. Germline V CDR1 and CDR2: MNHNS, SASEGT. With 5 bases clipped from V and 2 bases from J, the junction kept 17 bases outside the gene matches.

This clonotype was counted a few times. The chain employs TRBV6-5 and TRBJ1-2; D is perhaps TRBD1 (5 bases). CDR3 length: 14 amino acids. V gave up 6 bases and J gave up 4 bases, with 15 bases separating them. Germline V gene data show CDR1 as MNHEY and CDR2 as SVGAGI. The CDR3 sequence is CASSPMDTLYGYTF. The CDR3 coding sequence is TGTGCCAGCAGCCCCATGGACACGCTCTATGGCTACACCTTC.

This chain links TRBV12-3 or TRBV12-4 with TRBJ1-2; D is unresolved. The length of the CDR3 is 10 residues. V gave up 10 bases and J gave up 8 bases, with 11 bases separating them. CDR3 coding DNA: TGTGCCACCCACCTCGTCGGCTACACCTTC. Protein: CATHLVGYTF.

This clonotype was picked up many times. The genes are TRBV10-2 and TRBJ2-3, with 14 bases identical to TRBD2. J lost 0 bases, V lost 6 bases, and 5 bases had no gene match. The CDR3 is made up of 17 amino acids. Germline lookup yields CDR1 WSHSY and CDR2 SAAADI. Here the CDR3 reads CASSGLAGGTSTDTQYF. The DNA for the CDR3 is TGCGCCAGCAGCGGACTAGCGGGGGGCACTAGCACAGATACGCAGTATTTT.

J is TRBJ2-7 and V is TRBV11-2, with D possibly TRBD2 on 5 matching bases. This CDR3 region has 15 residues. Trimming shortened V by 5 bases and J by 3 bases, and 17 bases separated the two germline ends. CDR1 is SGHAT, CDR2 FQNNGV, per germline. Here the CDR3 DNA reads TGTGCCAGCAGCCTAGCAGGAAGGGCATACTACGAGCAGTACTTC. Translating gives CASSLAGRAYYEQYF.

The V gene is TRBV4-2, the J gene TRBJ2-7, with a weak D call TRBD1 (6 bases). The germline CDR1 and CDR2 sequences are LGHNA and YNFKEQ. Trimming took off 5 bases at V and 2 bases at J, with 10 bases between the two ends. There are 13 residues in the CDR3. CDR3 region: CASSKDRTYEQYF. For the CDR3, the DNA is TGTGCCAGCAGCAAGGACAGAACCTACGAGCAGTACTTC.

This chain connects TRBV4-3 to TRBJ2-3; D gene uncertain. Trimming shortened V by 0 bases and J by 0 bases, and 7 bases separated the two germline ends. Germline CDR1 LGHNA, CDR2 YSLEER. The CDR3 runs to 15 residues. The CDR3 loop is CASSQEAASTDTQYF. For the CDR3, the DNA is TGCGCCAGCAGCCAAGAGGCTGCTAGCACAGATACGCAGTATTTT.

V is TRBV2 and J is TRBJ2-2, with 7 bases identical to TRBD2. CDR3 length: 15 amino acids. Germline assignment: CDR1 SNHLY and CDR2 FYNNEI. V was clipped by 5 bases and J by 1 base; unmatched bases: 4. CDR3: CASSPGRLNTGELFF. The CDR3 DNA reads TGTGCCAGCAGTCCCGGGAGGCTGAACACCGGGGAGCTGTTTTTT.